The rows below give T cell receptor beta chains drawn from one sample of a study of cytomegalovirus exposure and HLA in healthy donors. Only in-frame clones appear in the TCRdb table, and some are missing; sequencing was by immunoSEQ multiplex PCR. Of some 98,000 clones in the sample, around 9.6% were seen once. Specimen: PBMCs. All receptors come from a man aged 45-60 years in good health and CMV-seropositive. CDR3s include the opening cysteine and the closing phenylalanine or tryptophan. Each record gives: V gene, D gene, J gene, clone size, CDR3 protein, CDR3 DNA. The D gene is left open where the match is weak. Not every row has a clone size; where given, it reads once, few, many or a size class.

TRBV11-2	NA	TRBJ2-7	NA	CASSSIQGTDEQYF	TGTGCCAGCAGCTCAATACAGGGTACGGACGAGCAGTACTTC
TRBV7-9	TRBD1	TRBJ1-5	many	CASSFWDSDGGQPQHF	TGTGCCAGCAGCTTTTGGGACAGTGATGGTGGTCAGCCCCAGCATTTT
TRBV5-4	TRBD2	TRBJ2-1	few	CASSVIAGVGYNEQFF	TGTGCCAGCAGCGTTATAGCGGGAGTAGGCTACAATGAGCAGTTCTTC
TRBV7-6	NA	TRBJ2-2	NA	CASSAYPKPGIGELFF	TGTGCCAGCAGCGCTTACCCCAAACCGGGAATCGGGGAGCTGTTTTTT
TRBV28	TRBD1	TRBJ1-5	NA	CASTLRDRVSQPQHF	TGTGCCAGCACCCTACGGGACAGGGTGAGTCAGCCCCAGCATTTT
TRBV29-1	NA	TRBJ1-5	NA	CSVEGTGPGQPQHF	TGCAGCGTTGAAGGAACAGGTCCCGGTCAGCCCCAGCATTTT
TRBV18	NA	TRBJ2-7	NA	CASSPETSGEQYF	TGTGCCAGCTCACCAGAGACTTCGGGGGAGCAGTACTTC
TRBV28	TRBD2	TRBJ2-1	NA	CASQTSGRSRAEQFF	TGTGCCAGCCAGACTAGCGGGAGGTCAAGGGCTGAGCAGTTCTTC
TRBV29-1	TRBD1	TRBJ2-7	NA	CSVVGTGSYEQYF	TGCAGCGTTGTGGGGACAGGGTCCTACGAGCAGTACTTC
TRBV19	TRBD1	TRBJ2-6	NA	CASSTGQGRSGANVLTF	TGTGCCAGTAGTACCGGACAGGGACGCTCTGGGGCCAACGTCCTGACTTTC
TRBV19	NA	TRBJ1-5	few	CASTSGRQMAQPQHF	TGTGCCAGTACCTCCGGGAGACAGATGGCCCAGCCCCAGCATTTT
TRBV7-2	NA	TRBJ2-2	NA	CASSLDTVGELFF	TGTGCCAGCAGCTTAGACACCGTCGGGGAGCTGTTTTTT
TRBV7-2	TRBD2	TRBJ2-2	few	CASSLDGLAGITGELFF	TGTGCCAGCAGCTTAGACGGACTAGCGGGAATCACCGGGGAGCTGTTTTTT
TRBV23-1	TRBD1	TRBJ1-1	few	CASSQPGQFTEAFF	TGCGCCAGCAGTCAACCGGGACAGTTCACTGAAGCTTTCTTT
TRBV4-1	TRBD1	TRBJ1-3	NA	CASSQGPQGVSGNTIYF	TGCGCCAGCAGCCAAGGCCCCCAGGGGGTCTCTGGAAACACCATATATTTT
TRBV9	TRBD2	TRBJ2-5	few	CASSARGVEEETQYF	TGTGCCAGCAGCGCCCGGGGGGTCGAAGAAGAGACCCAGTACTTC
TRBV6-6	TRBD1	TRBJ1-6	few	CASSGLLDRETSPLHF	TGTGCCAGCAGCGGACTCCTAGACAGGGAAACATCACCCCTCCACTTT
TRBV7-2	TRBD1	TRBJ1-2	NA	CASSPTGQISYGYTF	TGTGCCAGCAGCCCCACGGGACAGATCAGCTATGGCTACACCTTC
TRBV11-1	NA	TRBJ1-2	few	CASSPRVGYGYTF	TGTGCCAGCAGCCCTCGGGTAGGCTATGGCTACACCTTC
TRBV28	TRBD1	TRBJ2-7	NA	CASSFPPQGVSYEQYF	TGTGCCAGCAGTTTCCCGCCGCAGGGGGTATCCTACGAGCAGTACTTC
TRBV28	NA	TRBJ2-1	few	CASSLYGGSEQFF	TGTGCCAGCAGTTTGTACGGGGGAAGTGAGCAGTTCTTC
TRBV15	TRBD2	TRBJ2-1	NA	CATSREGGLASHEQFF	TGTGCCACCAGCAGAGAGGGGGGACTAGCGTCCCATGAGCAGTTCTTC
TRBV10-3	TRBD1	TRBJ2-6	NA	CAISESRGQGASGANVLTF	TGTGCCATCAGTGAGTCCCGGGGACAGGGGGCATCTGGGGCCAACGTCCTGACTTTC
TRBV29-1	TRBD1	TRBJ2-7	NA	CSVRDRKTYEQYF	TGCAGCGTTCGGGACAGAAAAACCTACGAGCAGTACTTC
TRBV2	TRBD2	TRBJ2-1	NA	CASSGGTGGPNEQFF	TGTGCCAGCAGTGGGGGAACGGGAGGGCCAAATGAGCAGTTCTTC
TRBV10-1	NA	TRBJ2-1	few	CASSESKLTGGAEQFF	TGCGCCAGCAGTGAGTCGAAGCTCACGGGGGGCGCTGAGCAGTTCTTC
TRBV5-1	NA	TRBJ1-6	NA	CASSREGSYNSPLHF	TGCGCCAGCAGCCGGGAGGGCTCCTATAATTCACCCCTCCACTTT
TRBV6-5	TRBD2	TRBJ2-2	few	CASSLAGTNTGELFF	TGTGCCAGCAGTCTAGCGGGAACGAACACCGGGGAGCTGTTTTTT
TRBV18	NA	TRBJ1-3	NA	CASSPLGQRADSGNTIYF	TGTGCCAGCTCACCCCTTGGACAAAGAGCCGACTCTGGAAACACCATATATTTT
TRBV29-1	TRBD2	TRBJ2-3	few	CSVGGTSGYTDTQYF	TGCAGCGTTGGGGGGACTAGCGGGTACACAGATACGCAGTATTTT
TRBV15	TRBD2	TRBJ2-7	NA	CATTVGGSVVHEQYF	TGTGCCACAACGGTCGGGGGGTCGGTGGTCCACGAGCAGTACTTC
TRBV7-2	NA	TRBJ1-2	NA	CASSLTPGGVNYGYTF	TGTGCCAGCAGCTTGACCCCGGGGGGCGTGAACTATGGCTACACCTTC
TRBV7-6	NA	TRBJ2-5	few	CASSLVTLETQYF	TGTGCCAGCAGCTTAGTTACTTTAGAGACCCAGTACTTC
TRBV27	NA	TRBJ1-2	NA	CASSLSQGIGYGYTF	TGTGCCAGCAGTTTATCCCAGGGAATCGGCTATGGCTACACCTTC
TRBV14	TRBD2	TRBJ2-1	NA	CASSQPDWEREGLYNEQFF	TGTGCCAGCAGCCAACCTGACTGGGAACGGGAGGGCCTATACAATGAGCAGTTCTTC
TRBV5-4	NA	TRBJ1-2	NA	CASSRPDHHGYTF	TGTGCCAGCAGCCGTCCAGATCATCATGGCTACACCTTC
TRBV7-2	NA	TRBJ1-1	few	CASSLDRATEAFF	TGTGCCAGCAGCTTAGACAGGGCCACTGAAGCTTTCTTT
TRBV11-3	NA	TRBJ1-6	NA	CASSLSVNSPLHF	TGTGCCAGCAGCTTATCCGTCAATTCACCCCTCCACTTT
TRBV28	TRBD1	TRBJ2-7	NA	CASISRGQKDEQYF	TGTGCCAGCATCTCAAGGGGACAGAAAGACGAGCAGTACTTC
TRBV5-8	TRBD2	TRBJ2-1	NA	CASSPGLAGVLNEQFF	TGTGCCAGCAGCCCGGGACTAGCGGGGGTTCTCAATGAGCAGTTCTTC
TRBV7-2	NA	TRBJ2-1	few	CASSLAERQLHNEQFF	TGTGCCAGCAGCTTAGCGGAGCGTCAACTTCACAATGAGCAGTTCTTC
TRBV2	TRBD1	TRBJ1-3	NA	CASRVSTGGRNTIYF	TGTGCCAGCAGGGTATCTACAGGGGGCAGAAACACCATATATTTT
TRBV30	NA	TRBJ2-5	NA	CAWGSGNQETQYF	TGTGCCTGGGGGAGCGGAAACCAAGAGACCCAGTACTTC
TRBV6-6	TRBD1	TRBJ2-2	NA	CASSYSGTGGTGELFF	TGTGCCAGCAGTTACTCCGGGACAGGTGGCACCGGGGAGCTGTTTTTT
TRBV29-1	NA	TRBJ2-5	few	CSVEGHKGDETQYF	TGCAGCGTTGAAGGGCACAAGGGGGATGAGACCCAGTACTTC
TRBV15	TRBD1	TRBJ1-5	NA	CATSRDFGTGNQPQHF	TGTGCCACCAGCAGAGATTTCGGGACAGGCAATCAGCCCCAGCATTTT
TRBV7-8	NA	TRBJ1-5	few	CASSLAPGVVSPQHF	TGTGCCAGCAGCTTAGCGCCGGGGGTTGTTAGTCCCCAGCATTTT
TRBV2	TRBD1	TRBJ1-5	NA	CASTETGKGNQPQHF	TGTGCCAGCACAGAGACAGGGAAGGGCAATCAGCCCCAGCATTTT